These 15 T cell receptor beta chains share one sample of origin, sequenced in a study of CD8+CD57+ T cells in acquired aplastic anemia. Patients selected for sequencing had displayed CD8+CD57+ cell expansion by flow cytometry. Investigators profiled TCR beta VDJ and CDR3 from genomic DNA template. TCRdb reanalysed the reads using MiXCR and keeps one entry per CDR3 protein. The table lists 200,000 to 300,000 distinct CDR3 sequences, more than 40% of them singletons, with about 7.8% in the top ten. Sequenced: sorted CD4+, CD8+, or CD8+CD57+ T cells (not recorded which) from PBMCs. The receptors shown here come from a human donor with aplastic anemia.

This clonotype came up many times. The V and J genes are TRBV7-9 and TRBJ2-7; tentatively, D is TRBD2 (5 bases). The CDR3 runs 14 residues. Germline CDR1 and CDR2: SEHNR and FQNEAQ (reference sequence). Trimming cost V 5 bases and J 0 bases, with 11 bases left between them. CDR3 loop: CASSGPSSSYEQYF. The CDR3 DNA reads as TGTGCCAGCAGCGGTCCTAGCAGCTCCTACGAGCAGTACTTC. The full variable domain, rest sourced from reference TRBV7-9 and TRBJ2-7, is DTGVSQNPRHKITKRGQNVTFRCDPISEHNRLYWYRQTLGQGPEFLTYFQNEAQLEKSRLLSDRFSAERPKGSFSTLEIQRTEQGDSAMYLCASSGPSSSYEQYFGPGTRLTVT.

This chain links TRBV7-9 with TRBJ2-5; TRBD2 matches 8 bases. The junction had 9 bases not matched to a gene; V was cut back by 5 bases and J by 4 bases. Germline assignment: CDR1 SEHNR and CDR2 FQNEAQ (reference sequence). The CDR3 totals 15 residues. The CDR3 here is CASSVGSGGAETQYF. The CDR3 DNA sequence: TGTGCCAGCAGCGTAGGGAGCGGGGGAGCAGAGACCCAGTACTTC.

The chain joins TRBV7-8 to TRBJ2-3; D not certain. V lost 5 bases, J lost 2 bases, and 11 bases lay in between. The CDR3 contains 14 residues. Germline CDR1 reads SGHVS; CDR2 reads FQNEAQ. The CDR3 reads CASSARPDTDTQYF. The CDR3 bases are TGTGCCAGCAGCGCCCGACCTGACACAGATACGCAGTATTTT.

The chain has TRBV7-9 and TRBJ2-3; possibly TRBD2 for D (5 bases). The CDR3 length is 15 residues. CDR1 is SEHNR, CDR2 FQNEAQ, per germline (reference sequence). V lost 5 bases to trimming and J lost 1 base, with 13 bases between them. The CDR3, as DNA: TGTGCCAGCAGCCCCCTGGTTAGCGGCACAGATACGCAGTATTTT. It translates to CASSPLVSGTDTQYF.

The chain couples TRBV29-1 to TRBJ2-3; D call uncertain. Germline V gene lookup returns CDR1 SQVTM and CDR2 ANQGSEA. Trimming removed 7 bases at V and 2 bases at J, with 10 bases between. This CDR3 spans 12 amino acids. CDR3 coding DNA: TGCAGCGGGAAGTGGCACACAGATACGCAGTATTTT. It codes for CSGKWHTDTQYF.

The rearrangement uses TRBV5-1 and TRBJ2-3; 10 nucleotides align to TRBD1. V lost 3 bases to trimming and J lost 4 bases; unmatched junction nucleotides: 5. The germline gives CDR1 SGHRS, CDR2 YFSETQ. The CDR3 length is 15 residues. The CDR3 DNA is TGCGCCAGCAGCTCCGGGACAGGGGACGCAGATACGCAGTATTTT. This codes for CASSSGTGDADTQYF.

This clonotype was counted at least ten times. The gene calls are TRBV6-1 and TRBJ2-5; 9 bases are a match to TRBD1. The CDR3 consists of 15 residues. The ends lost 5 bases at V and 4 bases at J; junction bases unmatched: 8. Germline loops: CDR1 MNHNS, CDR2 SASEGT. CDR3 sequence: CASSWGTGQIETQYF. The CDR3 DNA follows: TGTGCCAGCAGTTGGGGGACAGGGCAGATAGAGACCCAGTACTTC.

This clonotype was recorded many times. The genes are TRBV13 and TRBJ2-5, with 7 bases identical to TRBD2. This CDR3 contains 16 residues. Germline V gives CDR1 PRHDT, CDR2 FYEKMQ (reference sequence). Trimming cost V 1 base and J 3 bases; bases outside gene matches: 8. CDR3 DNA sequence: TGTGCCAGCAGCTTAGTTTCAGTGGGGAGGGAAGAGACCCAGTACTTC. It encodes CASSLVSVGREETQYF.

The chain is built from TRBV27 and TRBJ1-1; D remains ambiguous. Germline CDR1 is MNHEY and CDR2 is SMNVEV (reference sequence). The V and J ends lost 3 bases and 0 bases respectively, with 8 bases between them. The length of the CDR3 is 14 residues. CDR3 sequence: CASSFMTVNTEAFF. As DNA, the CDR3 is TGTGCCAGCAGTTTTATGACCGTGAACACTGAAGCTTTCTTT.

This clonotype was observed many times. This chain links TRBV29-1 with TRBJ2-1, with a possible D match to TRBD1 (6 bases). Germline lookup yields CDR1 SQVTM and CDR2 ANQGSEA. The CDR3 consists of 16 residues. Trimming stripped 7 bases from V and 0 bases from J, with 19 bases between. The CDR3 DNA reads as TGCAGCGCCAAAGCCGGGACACAAAGCTCCTACAATGAGCAGTTCTTC. Residues: CSAKAGTQSSYNEQFF.

This clonotype was recorded many times. This chain joins TRBV5-8 and TRBJ1-1; D call uncertain. The CDR3 runs to 12 residues. V was trimmed by 0 bases and J by 5 bases, leaving 5 bases between them. Germline loops: CDR1 SGHTS, CDR2 YDEGEE. CDR3 region: CASSLARTEAFF. CDR3 nucleotide sequence: TGTGCCAGCAGCTTGGCCCGAACTGAAGCTTTCTTT.

This clonotype was observed at least ten times. The chain employs TRBV6-1 and TRBJ2-2, with 9 bases aligning to TRBD1. The germline CDR1 and CDR2 sequences are MNHNS and SASEGT. The junction had 5 bases not matched to a gene; V was cut back by 4 bases and J by 5 bases. The CDR3 runs 15 residues. CDR3 protein: CASSGTGGDTGELFF. CDR3 sequence (DNA): TGTGCCAGCAGTGGTACAGGGGGCGATACCGGGGAGCTGTTTTTT.

This clonotype was detected many times. The V gene is TRBV20-1, the J gene TRBJ2-3, with a tentative D call TRBD2 (5 bases). The germline V gene has CDR1 DFQATT and CDR2 SNEGSKA (reference sequence). This CDR3 comprises 15 residues. V lost 2 bases and J lost 0, with 12 bases in between. CDR3 bases: TGCAGTGCTAGACGGAGTAGCGAGAGCACAGATACGCAGTATTTT. Its translation is CSARRSSESTDTQYF.

The V and J genes are TRBV25-1 and TRBJ2-1, with TRBD2 matching over 9 bases. The V gene's germline CDR1 is MGHDK and CDR2 SYGVNS. The CDR3 length is 18 residues. With V trimmed by 5 bases and J by 5 bases, 16 bases remained unmatched. The CDR3 DNA reads TGTGCCAGCAGTCCGAACAGGGGAAGCGGGAGGTTCGACAATGAGCAGTTCTTC. Amino acid sequence: CASSPNRGSGRFDNEQFF. Full variable domain (rest looked up from reference TRBV25-1 and TRBJ2-1): EADIYQTPRYLVIGTGKKITLECSQTMGHDKMYWYQQDPGMELHLIHYSYGVNSTEKGDLSSESTVSRIRTEHFPLTLESARPSHTSQYLCASSPNRGSGRFDNEQFFGPGTRLTVL.

As concerns this clonotype: This may arise from a read error, as a much more abundant clone is one base away. Given the absence of the conserved phenylalanine or tryptophan at the CDR3 end, a read error is likely. V and J are TRBV5-4 and TRBJ2-3; TRBD2 matches 11 bases. The V gene end was trimmed by 10 bases and the J gene end by 5 bases; junction bases not matched to a gene: 9. CDR1 and CDR2 (germline): SGHNT, YYREEE (reference sequence). CDR3 size: 14 residues. The CDR3 region has the DNA TGTGCCTCCTATAGCGGGGGGGCCGTAGATACGCAGTATCTT. Its translation is CASYSGGAVDTQYL.